Only a few counts were recorded for the clone carrying this T cell receptor beta chain. This record comes from a study of blood T cell repertoires in COVID-19. Study-wide context: Acute and convalescent COVID-19 samples came from the United States, Italy and Spain. PBMCs, B-cell-depleted T cells, or T cells were the source of the cDNA or gDNA that made up the material.

The CDR3 is 16 residues long. Germline CDR1 reads SGDLS; CDR2 reads YYNGEE. V lost 1 base to trimming and J lost 5 bases; unmatched junction nucleotides: 10. Here immunoSEQ multiplex PCR was the method, and the copy in TCRdb shows in-frame clones only, minus some. The sample consists of around 200,000 clones, around four fifths of them appearing once. The V gene is TRBV9, the J gene TRBJ2-5; 8 positions agree with TRBD2. The TCR comes from a man in his forties or fifties with active or convalescent COVID-19. Sequenced material: peripheral blood. DNA of the CDR3: TGTGCCAGCAGCGTATCGTTGGGGACGGGAGGGGAGACCCAGTACTTC. Its translation is CASSVSLGTGGETQYF.